This T cell receptor beta chain comes out of a study of a mutant IDH1 vaccine in newly diagnosed glioma. Germline V gene data show CDR1 as SGHRS and CDR2 as YFSETQ. This CDR3 is built from 12 residues. The trim removed 5 bases at V and 4 bases at J, leaving 2 bases unmatched. Time point meaning: week 5, during vaccination. The vaccine gave 300 ug of a 20-mer mutant IDH1 peptide subcutaneously per dose. TCRdb's copy holds only in-frame clones and misses some; the assay was immunoSEQ multiplex PCR. The sample contains about 27,000 clones, roughly 80% of which appear only once. With regard to this clone: The antigen is unknown.

This TCR came from a man aged 40-49 years with glioma. Some clones in this sample may be carry-over from other donors' samples. The material was PBMCs, obtained from a glioma patient whose treatment included an IDH1 peptide vaccine. The chain recombines TRBV5-1 with TRBJ2-5; 7 bases are a match to TRBD1. CDR3 nucleotide sequence: TGCGCCAGCAGGAGGGGGCCAGAGACCCAGTACTTC. It is translated as CASRRGPETQYF. The complete variable domain, with remaining parts taken from reference TRBV5-1 and TRBJ2-5, reads KAGVTQTPRYLIKTRGQQVTLSCSPISGHRSVSWYQQTPGQGLQFLFEYFSETQRNKGNFPGRFSGRQFSNSRSEMNVSTLELGDSALYLCASRRGPETQYFGPGTRLLVL.